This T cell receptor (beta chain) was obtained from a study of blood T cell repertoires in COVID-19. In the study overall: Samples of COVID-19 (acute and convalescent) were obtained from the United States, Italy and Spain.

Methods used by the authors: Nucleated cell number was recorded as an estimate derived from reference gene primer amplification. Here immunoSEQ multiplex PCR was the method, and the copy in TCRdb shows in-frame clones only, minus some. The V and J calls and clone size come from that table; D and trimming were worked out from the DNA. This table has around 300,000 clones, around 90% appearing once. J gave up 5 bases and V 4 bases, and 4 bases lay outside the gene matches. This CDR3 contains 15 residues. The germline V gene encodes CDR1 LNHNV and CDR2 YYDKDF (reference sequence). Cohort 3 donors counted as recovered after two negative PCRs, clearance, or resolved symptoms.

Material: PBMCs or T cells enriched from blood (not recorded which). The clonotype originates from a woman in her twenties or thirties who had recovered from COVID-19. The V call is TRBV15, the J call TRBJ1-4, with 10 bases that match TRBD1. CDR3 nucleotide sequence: TGTGCCACCAGCAACAGGGACAGGGGAAATGAAAAACTGTTTTTT. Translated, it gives CATSNRDRGNEKLFF.